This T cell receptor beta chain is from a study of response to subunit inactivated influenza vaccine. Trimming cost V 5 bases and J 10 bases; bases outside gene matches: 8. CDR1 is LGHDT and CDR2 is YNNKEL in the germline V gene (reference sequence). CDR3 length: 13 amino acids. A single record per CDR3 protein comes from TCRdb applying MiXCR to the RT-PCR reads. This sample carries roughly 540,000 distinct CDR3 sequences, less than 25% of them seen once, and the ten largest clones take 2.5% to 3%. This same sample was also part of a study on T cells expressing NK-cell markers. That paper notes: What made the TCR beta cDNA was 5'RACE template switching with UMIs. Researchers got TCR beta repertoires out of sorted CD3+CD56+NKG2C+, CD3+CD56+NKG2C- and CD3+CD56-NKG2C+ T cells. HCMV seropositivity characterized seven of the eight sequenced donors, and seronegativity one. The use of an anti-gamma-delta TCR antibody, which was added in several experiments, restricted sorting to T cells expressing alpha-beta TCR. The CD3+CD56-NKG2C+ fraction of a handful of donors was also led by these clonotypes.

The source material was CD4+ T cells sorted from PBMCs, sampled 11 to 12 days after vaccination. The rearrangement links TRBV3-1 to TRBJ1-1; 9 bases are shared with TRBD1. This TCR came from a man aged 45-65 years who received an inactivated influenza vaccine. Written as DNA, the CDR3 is TGTGCCAGCAGCAAACACAGGGGGCACGGAGCTTTCTTT. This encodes CASSKHRGHGAFF.